This TCR beta chain was obtained from a study of CD8+ T cells in alopecia areata. This CDR3 has 12 amino acids. V lost 6 bases and J lost 10, with 13 bases in between. CDR1 MNHNY and CDR2 SVGAGI come from the germline V gene (reference sequence). In each case, RNA was isolated and then reverse transcribed into cDNA as the sequencing template. The repertoire was sequenced with immunoSEQ multiplex PCR; TCRdb's copy has only in-frame clones and lacks some. The sample lists more than 150,000 clones, about three fifths occurring once. Treatment meaning: oral pan-JAK inhibitor, 5-10 mg twice daily. Lesional scalp tissue (obtained by punch biopsy) and peripheral blood were collected from alopecia areata patients.

The source is a human donor with alopecia areata. The source material was CD8+ T cells sorted from blood, sampled at week 24, from a patient treated with tofacitinib. The chain joins TRBV6-6 to TRBJ2-1; TRBD1 is a possible D gene (6 bases). CDR3 sequence: CASSPQGREQFF. The CDR3 nucleotides are TGTGCCAGCAGCCCACAGGGAAGGGAGCAGTTCTTC.